This entry lists 5 T cell receptor beta chains sequenced from one sample in a study of post-analysis software for immune sequencing data. These receptors' targets are unknown. The study's findings and limits: With TRBV5-6, TRBV5-1 and TRBV20-1 included, a handful of TRBV segments were more frequent in patients than in controls.

Unique molecular identifiers were present in the TCR beta cDNA libraries. One entry per CDR3 protein, called by TCRdb with MiXCR from the PCR reads. Of approximately 730,000 distinct CDR3 sequences detected, about 32% appear once; the ten largest clones hold more than 0.55%. The sample comprised blood. These receptor sequences come from a girl aged 5 to 17 with multiple sclerosis.

This clonotype turned up a few times. This CDR3 reads CASSSPAVYNEQFF. The DNA for the CDR3 is TGTGCCAGCAGCTCCCCGGCGGTGTACAATGAGCAGTTCTTC. The chain combines TRBV7-2 with TRBJ2-1; D is undetermined. Per the germline V gene, CDR1 is SGHTA and CDR2 is FQGNSA. CDR3 length: 14 residues. V was shortened by 4 bases and J by 4 bases, with 11 bases between the two germline ends. The full variable domain, with the rest looked up from reference TRBV7-2 and TRBJ2-1, is GAGVSQSPSNKVTEKGKDVELRCDPISGHTALYWYRQSLGQGLEFLIYFQGNSAPDKSGLPSDRFSAERTGGSVSTLTIQRTQQEDSAVYLCASSSPAVYNEQFFGPGTRLTVL.

The chain has TRBV6-1 and TRBJ2-1; possible D gene TRBD1, 6 bases. Trimming took 6 bases from V and 0 from J, leaving 21 bases between them. There are 18 residues in the CDR3. CDR1 is MNHNS, CDR2 SASEGT, per germline. The DNA for the CDR3 is TGTGCCAGCAGCCTTGGTGGGTGGGGGCTGAGCTCCTACAATGAGCAGTTCTTC. Translated, it gives CASSLGGWGLSSYNEQFF.

This clonotype appeared many times. This rearrangement joins TRBV4-3 to TRBJ2-4; 7 positions agree with TRBD1. Germline CDR1 is LGHNA and CDR2 is YSLEER. V gave up 1 base and J gave up 3 bases; unmatched junction bases: 3. CDR3 length equals 15 residues. DNA of the CDR3: TGCGCCAGCAGCCAAGTTCCAGGGGGCAAAAACATTCAGTACTTC. Translated: CASSQVPGGKNIQYF.

This clonotype has a handful of counts. The chain carries TRBV6-1 and TRBJ2-3; D is possibly TRBD2 (6 bases). The V gene's germline CDR1 is MNHNS and CDR2 SASEGT. The CDR3 runs to 14 residues. V lost 7 bases, J lost 7 bases, and 18 bases lay in between. CDR3 residues: CASITGAGLYTQYF. CDR3 sequence (DNA): TGTGCCAGCATAACGGGAGCGGGCTTATATACGCAGTATTTT.

This clonotype was counted a few times. This rearrangement joins TRBV5-1 to TRBJ2-7; maybe TRBD1 (7 bases). CDR1 and CDR2 from the germline V gene are SGHRS and YFSETQ. The V end was cut by 4 bases, the J end by 7 bases, with 21 bases between. This CDR3 is built from 15 residues. The CDR3 sequence: CASSTTGDSPQEQYF. The CDR3 DNA reads as TGCGCCAGCAGCACTACAGGGGACTCACCTCAAGAGCAGTACTTC.